This T cell receptor beta chain was captured by sequencing in a study of blood T cells in healthy people across ages. For this clonotype: The antigen is not known.

Notes on the study in general: Observed TCR beta diversity per million T cells went down as age went up. This fall followed a roughly linear course with age.

Sample-barcoded 5' priming and a J-beta primer mix drove a second PCR of about 6 to 12 cycles. Each CDR3 protein gets one entry after TCRdb re-called the 5' RACE reads with MiXCR. This sample has roughly 1.4 million distinct CDR3 sequences, with approximately 63% found just once. Germline values: CDR1 SQVTM, CDR2 ANQGSEA. The CDR3 loop spans 12 amino acids. V lost 6 bases and J lost 6, with 11 bases in between. The source is a man in his late teens or twenties in good health. The chain recombines TRBV29-1 with TRBJ2-2, with no clear D. The sequencing input was blood. CDR3 in amino acids: CSVYTYAGELFF. The CDR3 nucleotides read TGCAGCGTCTACACGTACGCCGGGGAGCTGTTTTTT.